This T cell receptor beta chain was sequenced for a study of blood T cell repertoires in COVID-19. Study summary: Researchers got acute and convalescent COVID-19 samples from the United States, Italy and Spain.

Cohort 3 recovery required two negative PCRs, clearance, or symptom resolution. Trimming removed 6 bases at V and 7 bases at J, with 13 bases between. The CDR3 extends over 13 amino acids. Only in-frame clones appear in the TCRdb table, and some are missing; sequencing was by immunoSEQ multiplex PCR. The sample holds approximately 230,000 clones, 75% to 95% seen once. The chain couples TRBV12-3 or TRBV12-4 to TRBJ2-1; maybe TRBD1 (6 bases). The sample taken for sequencing was PBMCs or T cells enriched from blood (not recorded which). This receptor was obtained from a woman aged 18-29 years who had recovered from COVID-19. The CDR3 reads CASRRGSMNEQFF. In DNA, the CDR3 is TGTGCCAGCAGGAGGGGGAGTATGAATGAGCAGTTCTTC.